The TCR beta chain described here comes from a study of blood T cell repertoires in COVID-19. Study-level background: Samples came from the United States, Italy and Spain, spanning acute and convalescent COVID-19. Sample material is recorded as cDNA or gDNA derived from T cells, B-cell-depleted T cells, or PBMCs.

As processed by the authors: Amplification from reference gene primers served as the basis for estimated nucleated cell counts. Here immunoSEQ multiplex PCR was the method, and the copy in TCRdb shows in-frame clones only, minus some. From that table come the V and J calls and clone size; the DNA was used to work out D and trimming. The sample lists approximately 290,000 clones, about 89% occurring once. V gave up 4 bases and J gave up 5 bases, with 11 bases separating them. The CDR3 sequence is 13 residues long. CDR1 SEHNR and CDR2 FQNEAQ come from the germline V gene (reference sequence). J is TRBJ2-5 and V is TRBV7-9, with D tentatively TRBD2 (6 bases). The receptor was derived from a young man with acute or convalescent COVID-19. Sequencing was carried out using peripheral blood. The chain's CDR3 is CASSSVGRETQYF. In DNA, the CDR3 is TGTGCCAGCAGCTCGGTAGGGAGGGAGACCCAGTACTTC.